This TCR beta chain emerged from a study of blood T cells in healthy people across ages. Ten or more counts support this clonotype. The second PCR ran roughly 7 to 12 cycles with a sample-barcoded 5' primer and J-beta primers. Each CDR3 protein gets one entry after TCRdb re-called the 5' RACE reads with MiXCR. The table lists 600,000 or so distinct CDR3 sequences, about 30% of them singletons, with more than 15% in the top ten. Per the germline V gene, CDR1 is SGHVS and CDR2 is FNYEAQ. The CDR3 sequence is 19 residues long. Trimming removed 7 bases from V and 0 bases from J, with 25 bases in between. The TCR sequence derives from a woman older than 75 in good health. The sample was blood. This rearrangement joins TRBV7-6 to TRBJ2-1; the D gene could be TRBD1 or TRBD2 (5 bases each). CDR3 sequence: CASTVYLGDPRGSYNEQFF. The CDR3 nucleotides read TGTGCCAGCACCGTATATTTGGGGGACCCCAGAGGCTCCTACAATGAGCAGTTCTTC.